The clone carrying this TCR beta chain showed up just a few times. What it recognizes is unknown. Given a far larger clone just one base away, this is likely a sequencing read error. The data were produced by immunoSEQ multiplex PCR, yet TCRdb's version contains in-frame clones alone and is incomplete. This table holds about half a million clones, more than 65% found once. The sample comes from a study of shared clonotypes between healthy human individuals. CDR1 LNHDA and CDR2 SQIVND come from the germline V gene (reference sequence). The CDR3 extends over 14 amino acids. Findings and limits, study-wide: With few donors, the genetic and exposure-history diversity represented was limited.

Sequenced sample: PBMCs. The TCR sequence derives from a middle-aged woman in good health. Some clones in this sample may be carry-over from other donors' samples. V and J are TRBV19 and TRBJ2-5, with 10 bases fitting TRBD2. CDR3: CAGSILAGRETQYF. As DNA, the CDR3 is TGTGCCGGTAGTATACTAGCGGGAAGAGAGACCCAGTACTTC.